The text below deals with one TCR beta chain. Its antigen remains unknown. The source of the sample is a study of CD8 T cells in ankylosing spondylitis. Study-level results: Earlier work had already found some motif variants in reactive arthritis synovial fluid and blood. Disease-linked clones proved CD8+ and comparatively uncommon in peripheral blood. Within matched ankylosing spondylitis synovial fluid, disease-linked clones were reportedly significantly enriched. A TCR beta motif made of fewer than ten highly homologous variants seemed typical of ankylosing spondylitis blood.

It was by quantitative 5'-RACE with molecular barcodes that TCR beta libraries were made. Each CDR3 protein gets one entry after TCRdb re-called the 5' RACE reads with MiXCR. The sample carries over 700,000 distinct CDR3 sequences, 15% to 20% recorded once. CDR1 and CDR2 from the germline V gene are SEHNR and FQNEAQ (reference sequence). The CDR3 has 15 amino acids. The V gene end was trimmed by 1 base and the J gene end by 7 bases; junction bases not matched to a gene: 8. The TCR comes from a male donor with ankylosing spondylitis. The chain joins TRBV7-9 to TRBJ1-2; TRBD1 matches at 8 bases. The source material was blood, either unsorted or a sorted T cell fraction (not recorded which). CDR3 in amino acids: CASSLGSETGAGYTF. Here the CDR3 DNA reads TGTGCCAGCAGCTTAGGGTCAGAGACAGGGGCTGGCTACACCTTC.